The 3 T cell receptor beta chains listed next were all sequenced from one sample in a study of shared clonotypes between healthy human individuals. Assay: immunoSEQ multiplex PCR; the TCRdb copy retains only in-frame clones and omits some. Of about 230,000 clones in the sample, just over 65% were seen once. Sequenced material: memory CD4+ T cells sorted from blood. Subset given: CD45RA-negative fraction. Receptors were obtained from a man aged 25-40 years in good health.

The chain joins TRBV4-1 to TRBJ2-2; 10 bases fit TRBD1. The CDR3 totals 17 residues. Germline CDR1 is MGHRA and CDR2 is YSYEKL. J gave up 4 bases and V 3 bases, and 8 bases lay outside the gene matches. Written as DNA, the CDR3 is TGCGCCAGCAGCCATGACAGGGGGCGGGCTAGCACCGGGGAGCTGTTTTTT. Amino acid sequence: CASSHDRGRASTGELFF.

This clone has at least ten counts. The CDR3 region has the DNA TGTGCCAGCAGCTTAGATGGTATAGCGGGAGATTACTTC. Encoded protein: CASSLDGIAGDYF. The V gene is TRBV11-2, the J gene TRBJ2-7; the match to TRBD2 covers 9 bases. J was trimmed by 13 bases and V by 0 bases; bases with no gene match: 7. This CDR3 has 13 residues. Germline V CDR1 and CDR2: SGHAT, FQNNGV.

The CDR3 DNA reads TGTGCCAGCAGTGTATACGAGTCCTACGAGCAGTACTTC. It yields the protein CASSVYESYEQYF. This rearrangement joins TRBV2 to TRBJ2-7; D remains ambiguous. This CDR3 contains 13 residues. The germline V and J ends were trimmed by 4 bases and 1 base, with 8 bases remaining between them. Germline-derived CDR1 and CDR2 are SNHLY and FYNNEI.